Detailed here is one T cell receptor (beta chain). The antigen is unknown. The record originates from a study of radiotherapy plus CTLA-4 blockade in lung cancer. Chemo-refractory metastatic non-small-cell lung cancer patients underwent focal radiation alongside CTLA-4 blockade with ipilimumab. V lost 4 bases to trimming and J lost 10 bases; unmatched junction nucleotides: 10. CDR3 length equals 16 residues. Looked up from germline, CDR1 is SGDLS and CDR2 is YYNGEE. Study-wide results and caveats: The best predictor of response was reported to be early blood T cell clone dynamics, with interferon-beta. Radiotherapy with ipilimumab was followed by blood expansion of tumor-derived clones.

TCRdb keeps only in-frame clones here, not all; method: immunoSEQ multiplex PCR. The repertoire consists of approximately 80,000 clones, with 84% occurring once and the leading ten covering 0.65% to 0.85%. The clonotype was recovered from a human donor with non-small cell lung cancer who had stable disease on radiotherapy plus ipilimumab. Material: peripheral blood, obtained from a patient treated with radiotherapy plus ipilimumab. J is TRBJ1-6 and V is TRBV9; 11 positions match TRBD1. The CDR3 loop is CASSITDRGQGSPLHF. The CDR3 DNA reads TGTGCCAGCAGCATCACGGACAGGGGGCAGGGGTCACCCCTCCACTTT.